Listed below are T cell receptor beta chains from one sample, sequenced in a study of cytomegalovirus exposure and HLA in healthy donors. Clones were read by immunoSEQ multiplex PCR, and TCRdb kept only the in-frame ones, dropping some. The table lists 200,000 or so clones, roughly 84% of them singletons. Sequenced: PBMCs. These receptors came from a woman aged 25 to 39 in good health and CMV-seropositive. Both conserved end residues are part of each CDR3. Fields, in order: D gene, V gene, J gene, clone size, CDR3 DNA, CDR3 protein. A D gene is named only where the DNA matches it firmly. The listing skips clone size in some rows; elsewhere it reads once, few, many or a size class.

NA	TRBV4-2	TRBJ2-7	NA	TGTGCCAGCAGCCAAGATCCTAGCGACTACGAGCAGTACTTC	CASSQDPSDYEQYF
NA	TRBV7-8	TRBJ2-5	NA	TGTGCCAGCAGCTTAGGGGTTAGGGGTGAAGACTTC	CASSLGVRGEDF
NA	TRBV7-2	TRBJ2-5	NA	TGTGCCAGCAGCCGACAGTCGAAGTACCAAGAGACCCAGTACTTC	CASSRQSKYQETQYF
NA	TRBV6-1	TRBJ2-3	NA	TGTGCCAGCAGTGAGGGACTTGACACAGATACGCAGTATTTT	CASSEGLDTDTQYF
TRBD2	TRBV2	TRBJ2-3	NA	TGTGCCAGCAGGGGGGGAGGGACAGATACGCAGTATTTT	CASRGGGTDTQYF
TRBD2	TRBV2	TRBJ2-1	NA	TGTGCCACTGTGGACCCACTAGCGCGCTCCTACAATGAGCAGTTCTTC	CATVDPLARSYNEQFF
NA	TRBV5-1	TRBJ1-2	NA	TGCGCCAGCAGATTTGATGGGGCTTATGGCTACACCTTC	CASRFDGAYGYTF
TRBD1	TRBV7-6	TRBJ1-2	NA	TGTGCCAGCAGCTTTTACAGGGGCTATGGCTACACCTTC	CASSFYRGYGYTF
TRBD1	TRBV2	TRBJ1-3	NA	TGTGCCAGCAGTCGGACAGGGGGAGCCTCTGGAAACACCATATATTTT	CASSRTGGASGNTIYF
NA	TRBV2	TRBJ2-1	NA	TGTGCCAGCAGTGATCGCCCGACGGGTGAGCAGTTCTTC	CASSDRPTGEQFF
NA	TRBV6-1	TRBJ1-2	few	TGTGCCAGCAGTGAGGTGAACAGGGATGGCTACACCTTC	CASSEVNRDGYTF
NA	TRBV2	TRBJ2-1	NA	TGTGCCAGCATCGCCCGGACACATTTCTTC	CASIARTHFF
TRBD1	TRBV6-1	TRBJ1-1	NA	TGTGCCAGCAGAGTGGGGACAGGTGGCACTGAAGCTTTCTTT	CASRVGTGGTEAFF
TRBD1	TRBV4-1	TRBJ2-1	NA	TGCGCCAGCAGCCATTACGACAGGGACAATGAGCAGTTCTTC	CASSHYDRDNEQFF
TRBD2	TRBV30	TRBJ2-3	NA	TGTGCCTGGAGAAGGAGACTAGCGGGGGGCACAGATACGCAGTATTTT	CAWRRRLAGGTDTQYF
TRBD1	TRBV10-3	TRBJ2-3	few	TGTGCCATCACAAGTGACGAGACAGGGTCAGATACGCAGTATTTT	CAITSDETGSDTQYF
TRBD1	TRBV7-9	TRBJ1-5	NA	TGTGCCAGCAGCCGGGACAGGGATCAGCCCCAGCATTTT	CASSRDRDQPQHF
NA	TRBV6-1	TRBJ1-1	NA	TGTGCCAGCAGTGATCTGCAGACTAACACTGAAGCTTTCTTT	CASSDLQTNTEAFF
NA	TRBV9	TRBJ2-1	NA	TGTGCCAGCTCCTTGGGCAGGGATGGTGAGCAGTTCTTC	CASSLGRDGEQFF
TRBD2	TRBV2	TRBJ2-2	NA	TGTGCCAGCAACCCGGGAGGGTACACCGGGGAGCTGTTTTTT	CASNPGGYTGELFF
NA	TRBV6-7	TRBJ2-2	NA	TGTGCCAGCAGTTACCGAGGTGATCAAACCGGGGAGCTGTTTTTT	CASSYRGDQTGELFF
TRBD1	TRBV28	TRBJ2-5	NA	TGTGCCAGCAGTTTGGGGGTTGGGACAGCGTACCAAGAGACCCAGTACTTC	CASSLGVGTAYQETQYF
NA	TRBV11-2	TRBJ2-5	NA	TGTGCCAGCAGCTTAGGGACAGGGATCCTAGCGGAACAAGAGACCCAGTACTTC	CASSLGTGILAEQETQYF
NA	TRBV5-6	TRBJ2-3	once	TGTGCCAGCAGCTTGGGCAGAATTGGCACAGATACGCAGTATTTT	CASSLGRIGTDTQYF
TRBD1	TRBV29-1	TRBJ2-7	NA	TGCAGCGTTGAAGATCGGGACAGACCCTACGAGCAGTACTTC	CSVEDRDRPYEQYF
NA	TRBV6-6	TRBJ1-2	NA	TGTGCCAGCCTAAAGTCAGGGAACCTAGGTGGTGGCTACACCTTC	CASLKSGNLGGGYTF
NA	TRBV30	TRBJ2-1	NA	TGTGCCTGTTTGAGGGTACCCGGGAACAATGAGCAGTTCTTC	CACLRVPGNNEQFF
NA	TRBV4-3	TRBJ2-7	medium-sized	TGCGCCAGCAGCCAAGACTCCGGGTACGAGCAGTACTTC	CASSQDSGYEQYF
TRBD1	TRBV6-1	TRBJ2-7	NA	TGTGCCAGCACTCACCGGGACAGGGGGGTATACGAGCAGTACTTC	CASTHRDRGVYEQYF
TRBD2	TRBV5-6	TRBJ2-3	NA	TGTGCCAGCAGCACCCTCGGGATGGCTAGCGGGAGGGAGGATACGCAGTATTTT	CASSTLGMASGREDTQYF
NA	TRBV20-1	TRBJ2-7	once	TGCAGTGCTCAGTACTCCTACGAGCAGTACTTC	CSAQYSYEQYF
TRBD2	TRBV6-1	TRBJ2-5	many	TGTGCCAGCAGTGGGACTAGCGGGAGGTATGAGACCCAGTACTTC	CASSGTSGRYETQYF
NA	TRBV7-9	TRBJ1-1	few	TGTGCCAGCAGCCAACAGGCGAACACTGAAGCTTTCTTT	CASSQQANTEAFF
NA	TRBV7-8	TRBJ1-5	few	TGTGCCAGCAGCTCCCAGGTGGGTTTGGAGCCCCAGCATTTT	CASSSQVGLEPQHF
NA	TRBV29-1	TRBJ2-3	NA	TGCAGCGTTGGCCCGACCTGGCCCGGGACAGATACGCAGTATTTT	CSVGPTWPGTDTQYF
NA	TRBV30	TRBJ2-1	once	TGTGCCTGGAGCCCCGGAGGGCATAATGAGCAGTTCTTC	CAWSPGGHNEQFF
TRBD2	TRBV10-3	TRBJ2-1	NA	TGTGCCATCAGTGAGCGACTAGCGGAAAACAATGAGCAGTTCTTC	CAISERLAENNEQFF
NA	TRBV15	TRBJ2-1	once	TGTGCCACCAGCAGAGGAGGTGGGACTCCTCGGGCTGAGCAGTTCTTC	CATSRGGGTPRAEQFF
TRBD2	TRBV28	TRBJ2-2	NA	TGTGCCACCCGCGGGACTAGCGGGAGTTGGGAGCTGTTTTTT	CATRGTSGSWELFF
TRBD2	TRBV5-4	TRBJ2-1	NA	TGTGCCAGCAGCCCAGGGACTAGCGGCGCCTACAATGAGCAGTTCTTC	CASSPGTSGAYNEQFF
NA	TRBV10-3	TRBJ1-2	NA	TGTGCCGTAAGCAGGGGCCCGTTGGAGGGCTACACCTTC	CAVSRGPLEGYTF
TRBD2	TRBV19	TRBJ2-1	NA	TGTGCCAGTAAGGACCTAGCGGGGAACTCCTACAATGAGCAGTTCTTC	CASKDLAGNSYNEQFF
NA	TRBV6-1	TRBJ2-1	NA	TGTGCCAGCAGTCCCCCCGGGACACTTTACAATGAGCAGTTCTTC	CASSPPGTLYNEQFF
NA	TRBV6-1	TRBJ2-7	NA	TGTGCCAGCAGTGAAGACAGGACCCAATCCTACGAGCAGTACTTC	CASSEDRTQSYEQYF
TRBD1	TRBV2	TRBJ1-2	NA	TGTGCCAGCAGTGCCGGGACAGCTTCTAACTATGGCTACACCTTC	CASSAGTASNYGYTF
TRBD1	TRBV7-8	TRBJ2-1	NA	TGTGCCAGCAGCTCCGGGACAGTCAATGAGCAGTTCTTC	CASSSGTVNEQFF
NA	TRBV19	TRBJ1-1	once	TGTGCCAGTAGTATAGTTTACCACGGACGGTGGGAGACTGAAGCTTTCTTT	CASSIVYHGRWETEAFF
TRBD1	TRBV19	TRBJ1-2	few	TGTGCCAGTAGTACGGACAGGGAGGACTATGGCTACACCTTC	CASSTDREDYGYTF
TRBD1	TRBV7-6	TRBJ1-3	NA	TGTGCCAGCAGCCGAGACAGGGGATCGAACACCATATATTTT	CASSRDRGSNTIYF
NA	TRBV6-6	TRBJ1-5	NA	TGTGCCAGCAGTTACTCGTTCGGGTCTGACAATCAGCCCCAGCATTTT	CASSYSFGSDNQPQHF
NA	TRBV30	TRBJ2-7	NA	TGTGCCTGGAAGCCTTCCTCCTCCTACGAGCAGTACTTC	CAWKPSSSYEQYF
TRBD1	TRBV6-5	TRBJ2-7	NA	TGTGCCAGCAGCCGACAGGGGCTCCCCTACGAGCAGTACTTC	CASSRQGLPYEQYF
TRBD1	TRBV7-9	TRBJ2-2	NA	TGTGCCAGCAGCTTAGGGGGACAGTCCGGGGAGCTGTTTTTT	CASSLGGQSGELFF
TRBD1	TRBV11-2	TRBJ1-3	NA	TGTGCCAGCGGGGGGGCCCCCGGGACAGGGCCGCTTTCTGGAAACACCATATATTTT	CASGGAPGTGPLSGNTIYF
TRBD2	TRBV28	TRBJ2-7	NA	TGTGCCAGCAGTTTTGAGCGGGAGATCTCCTACGAGCAGTACTTC	CASSFEREISYEQYF
TRBD1	TRBV2	TRBJ2-3	NA	TGTGCCATCGGGGTTACAGGACAGGGAGTTGTGTCGAGCACAGATACGCAGTATTTT	CAIGVTGQGVVSSTDTQYF
NA	TRBV19	TRBJ1-2	NA	TGTGCCAGTAGCCTAGGACTGTCCCGCTATGGCTACACCTTC	CASSLGLSRYGYTF
NA	TRBV30	TRBJ2-7	few	TGTGCCTGGAGTCTAGTAGCCGAGCAGTACTTC	CAWSLVAEQYF
TRBD1	TRBV25-1	TRBJ1-1	NA	TGTGCCAGCAGCGACCCACAGGGGGCGGGCACTGAAGCTTTCTTT	CASSDPQGAGTEAFF